One sample yielded the 9 T cell receptor beta chains listed below, sequenced in a study of blood T cells in healthy people across ages. Sample-barcoded 5' priming and a J-beta primer mix drove a second PCR of roughly 7 to 11 cycles. TCRdb re-called the 5' RACE reads through MiXCR, storing one row per CDR3 protein. The sample contains approximately 800,000 distinct CDR3 sequences, nearly 60% of which appear only once. Material: blood. Receptors originate from a man aged 25-45 years in good health.

The rearrangement uses TRBV20-1 and TRBJ2-3; the match to TRBD2 covers 12 bases. The CDR3 has 13 amino acids. The germline gives CDR1 DFQATT, CDR2 SNEGSKA (reference sequence). CDR3 amino acids: CRAGLAGRDTQYF. Written as DNA, the CDR3 is TGCAGGGCAGGACTAGCGGGGAGAGATACGCAGTATTTT.

The V and J genes are TRBV13 and TRBJ2-7; 11 bases are a match to TRBD2. Per germline, CDR1 PRHDT and CDR2 FYEKMQ (reference sequence). J gave up 1 base and V 0 bases, and 14 bases lay outside the gene matches. The CDR3 is made up of 20 amino acids. This CDR3 is CASSLGRGLAGSRGSYEQYF. CDR3 nucleotides: TGTGCCAGCAGCTTAGGCCGCGGACTAGCGGGTTCCCGAGGGTCCTACGAGCAGTACTTC.

The rearrangement links TRBV30 to TRBJ2-1; tentatively, D is TRBD1 (6 bases). V was trimmed by 4 bases and J by 2 bases, leaving 15 bases between them. From germline, CDR1 is GTSNPN and CDR2 SVGIG (reference sequence). This CDR3 comprises 15 residues. This chain's CDR3 is CAWNRGHGTYNEQFF. The CDR3 nucleotides are TGTGCCTGGAACCGGGGACACGGAACCTACAATGAGCAGTTCTTC.

This clonotype was detected a few times. This chain joins TRBV20-1 and TRBJ2-7, with D maybe TRBD1 (5 bases). The CDR3 spans 13 residues. With 0 bases removed from V and 2 bases from J, the gap between germline ends came to 8 bases. Per the germline V gene, CDR1 is DFQATT and CDR2 is SNEGSKA (reference sequence). The DNA for the CDR3 is TGCAGTGCTAGAGATATAGGGGCCTACGAGCAGTACTTC. Translation: CSARDIGAYEQYF.

The chain recombines TRBV13 with TRBJ2-4; 8 bases fit TRBD2. V was clipped by 5 bases and J by 1 base; unmatched bases: 13. Germline V lookup: CDR1 PRHDT, CDR2 FYEKMQ (reference sequence). The CDR3 length is 18 residues. The CDR3 protein is CASSLTGGAELAKNIQYF. For the CDR3, the DNA is TGTGCCAGCAGCCTGACGGGGGGGGCCGAGTTGGCCAAAAACATTCAGTACTTC. Together with reference TRBV13 and TRBJ2-4, the CDR3 gives the full variable domain: AAGVIQSPRHLIKEKRETATLKCYPIPRHDTVYWYQQGPGQDPQFLISFYEKMQSDKGSIPDRFSAQQFSDYHSELNMSSLELGDSALYFCASSLTGGAELAKNIQYFGAGTRLSVL.

On this clonotype: This sequence may be a read error, since a much larger clone differs from it by one base. This chain links TRBV9 with TRBJ2-1; D is ambiguous. The CDR3 consists of 16 residues. In germline, CDR1 is SGDLS, CDR2 YYNGEE. The ends were cut back, 0 bases at V and 2 bases at J, with 12 bases in the middle. The CDR3: CASSVVSGVAYNEQFF. In DNA, the CDR3 is TGTGCCAGCAGCGTAGTGTCAGGCGTCGCCTACAATGAGCAGTTCTTC.

This chain connects TRBV11-2 to TRBJ2-7; 7 nucleotides match TRBD2. After removal of 5 bases from V and 3 bases from J, the junction contained 13 bases not matched to a gene. Germline V gene data show CDR1 as SGHAT and CDR2 as FQNNGV. The CDR3 runs 16 residues. The CDR3 spells CASSDTTAGINYEQYF. CDR3 nucleotide sequence: TGTGCCAGCAGCGATACAACAGCGGGAATAAACTACGAGCAGTACTTC. The variable domain in full, completed from reference TRBV11-2 and TRBJ2-7, reads EAGVAQSPRYKIIEKRQSVAFWCNPISGHATLYWYQQILGQGPKLLIQFQNNGVVDDSQLPKDRFSAERLKGVDSTLKIQPAKLEDSAVYLCASSDTTAGINYEQYFGPGTRLTVT.

The J gene is TRBJ2-3, the V gene TRBV5-1; 8 bases line up with TRBD2. Trimming took 4 bases from V and 2 from J; bases not matched to a gene: 3. The CDR3 consists of 14 residues. Germline CDR1 and CDR2: SGHRS and YFSETQ. CDR3 DNA: TGCGCCAGCAGCACGGGGGGGAACACAGATACGCAGTATTTT. Translation: CASSTGGNTDTQYF.

The chain recombines TRBV24-1 with TRBJ2-5, with D possibly matching TRBD2 (5 bases). V was trimmed by 0 bases and J by 11 bases, leaving 12 bases between them. The CDR3 sequence is 13 residues long. Germline assignment: CDR1 KGHDR and CDR2 SFDVKD. The CDR3 spells CATSDLRGNEQYF. The CDR3 region has the DNA TGTGCCACCAGTGATTTGCGAGGGAATGAGCAGTACTTC.